The clone carrying this T cell receptor (beta chain) came up many times. The sample belongs to a study of tumor and adjacent non-tumor tissue in lung cancer. Across the whole study: There were some 11 adenocarcinoma, 2 squamous cell carcinoma and 1 small cell lung cancer cases.

No cell sorting was done before RNA was extracted from the tissue. TCRbeta libraries were built with three rounds of nested PCR, modified from ARM-PCR. TCRdb called the multiplex PCR reads again in MiXCR, with one record for every CDR3 protein. The repertoire holds 76,000 or so distinct CDR3 sequences, with approximately 68% as singletons. The CDR3 has 12 amino acids. J lost 3 bases, V lost 11 bases, and 2 bases had no gene match. Germline CDR1 reads MNHNS; CDR2 reads SASEGT. The clonotype was recovered from a woman aged 65 to 85 with non-small cell lung cancer. The material sequenced was lung tumor tissue. This rearrangement joins TRBV6-1 to TRBJ1-5, with 9 bases identical to TRBD1. This CDR3 reads CAGQGPNQPQHF. The DNA for the CDR3 is TGTGCCGGACAGGGGCCCAATCAGCCCCAGCATTTT.